A single TCR beta chain is shown here with its context. In the authors' methods: Reference gene primer amplification gave estimated nucleated cell counts. Only in-frame clones appear in the TCRdb table, and some are missing; sequencing was by immunoSEQ multiplex PCR. The D gene and trimming were derived from the DNA, and the V and J assignments and clone size from that table. The sample includes 110,000 to 150,000 clones, 80% to 90% seen only once; the top ten take approximately 1.4%. The record originates from a study of blood T cell repertoires in COVID-19. About the study: Both acute and convalescent COVID-19 samples were obtained from the United States, Italy and Spain. Sources were T cells, B-cell-depleted T cells, or PBMCs; the material itself was cDNA or gDNA.

This CDR3 has 13 amino acids. Germline CDR1 reads SGDLS; CDR2 reads YYNGEE. V was pared by 5 bases and J by 3 bases, with 11 bases between. V gene TRBV9 combines with J gene TRBJ1-1, with a possible D match to TRBD1 (5 bases). Sample: peripheral blood. The sequence was obtained from an older woman with acute or convalescent COVID-19. The CDR3 sequence: CASSGGDDTEAFF. The CDR3 DNA reads as TGTGCCAGCAGTGGGGGGGACGACACTGAAGCTTTCTTT. Full variable domain (missing parts from reference TRBV9 and TRBJ1-1): DSGVTQTPKHLITATGQRVTLRCSPRSGDLSVYWYQQSLDQGLQFLIQYYNGEERAKGNILERFSAQQFPDLHSELNLSSLELGDSALYFCASSGGDDTEAFFGQGTRLTVV.